The 30 T cell receptor beta chains below all came from one sample that was sequenced in a study of regulatory T cells. Their specific antigens are unknown. General observations from the study: Hydrophobic residues at CDR3 positions 6 and 7 were enriched in conventional CD4+ T cells of CD3G-deficient patients.

The PCR used 52 TRBV and 13 TRBJ primers. Sequencing used immunoSEQ multiplex PCR; TCRdb keeps in-frame clones, though not all of them. This sample yields under 35,000 clones, of which about 93% are seen a single time; around 0.94% belongs to the top ten. The material sequenced was conventional CD4+ T cells sorted from blood. These receptors came from a child aged 2-15 years with CD3G deficiency.

The chain recombines TRBV6-1 with TRBJ1-1; D is unresolved. Germline CDR1 reads MNHNS; CDR2 reads SASEGT. V was clipped by 3 bases and J by 0 bases, with 5 bases between them. This CDR3 region has 13 residues. This CDR3 reads CASSDLMNTEAFF. The CDR3 DNA follows: TGTGCCAGCAGTGATCTAATGAACACTGAAGCTTTCTTT.

This clone was seen a single time. The chain is built from TRBV19 and TRBJ1-2, with a weak D call TRBD1 (6 bases). The CDR3 has 14 residues. CDR1 and CDR2 from the germline V gene are LNHDA and SQIVND (reference sequence). V lost 3 bases, J lost 4 bases, and 12 bases lay in between. The CDR3 loop reads CASSMRGQFYGYTF. The DNA for the CDR3 is TGTGCCAGTAGTATGCGAGGACAGTTCTATGGCTACACCTTC.

The CDR3 nucleotides read TGTGCCAGCGGAGGGGGAGGTGGTGAAAAACTGTTTTTT. This encodes CASGGGGGEKLFF. V and J are TRBV28 and TRBJ1-4, with D possibly being TRBD1 (6 bases). V lost 8 bases and J lost 7, with 14 bases in between. The CDR3 length is 13 residues. Germline CDR1 is MDHEN and CDR2 is SYDVKM.

The V gene is TRBV9, the J gene TRBJ2-7; 7 positions match TRBD2. Germline CDR1 reads SGDLS; CDR2 reads YYNGEE. The CDR3 consists of 15 residues. Germline trimming cut 0 bases from V and 1 base from J; bases unmatched to any gene: 4. CDR3 protein: CASSVGSGPSYEQYF. Here the CDR3 DNA reads TGTGCCAGCAGCGTAGGTAGCGGGCCATCCTACGAGCAGTACTTC.

The CDR3 reads CASSLFGQNTGELFF. CDR3 nucleotides: TGCGCCAGCAGCTTATTCGGACAGAACACCGGGGAGCTGTTTTTT. The chain is built from TRBV5-1 and TRBJ2-2; perhaps TRBD1 as D (5 bases). Germline lookup yields CDR1 SGHRS and CDR2 YFSETQ. V was shortened by 2 bases and J by 1 base, with 9 bases between the two germline ends. The CDR3 has 15 amino acids.

This rearrangement joins TRBV28 to TRBJ2-1; TRBD2 aligns across 9 bases. V trimming: 5 bases; J trimming: 8 bases; junction bases outside the gene matches: 16. Germline-derived CDR1 and CDR2 are MDHEN and SYDVKM. The CDR3 totals 17 residues. In DNA, the CDR3 is TGTGCCAGCAGTCCCCCGACCTATACGGGACTAGCCGATGAGCAGTTCTTC. Translating it yields CASSPPTYTGLADEQFF.

V is TRBV6-1 and J is TRBJ1-2; possibly TRBD1 for D (5 bases). Germline V gene data show CDR1 as MNHNS and CDR2 as SASEGT. The CDR3 is 12 residues long. V was cut by 3 bases and J by 6 bases, with 8 bases left in between. The CDR3 sequence: CASSESGNGYTF. In DNA, the CDR3 is TGTGCCAGCAGTGAGTCAGGGAATGGCTACACCTTC.

V is TRBV5-1 and J is TRBJ2-1, with D possibly TRBD1 on 5 matching bases. The germline V and J ends were trimmed by 0 bases and 4 bases, with 14 bases remaining between them. The V gene's germline CDR1 is SGHRS and CDR2 YFSETQ. The CDR3 is 16 amino acids. CDR3 protein: CASSLAVDSGYNEQFF. In DNA, the CDR3 is TGCGCCAGCAGCTTGGCCGTAGACAGTGGGTACAATGAGCAGTTCTTC.

This clone was seen only once. The V and J genes are TRBV21-1 and TRBJ2-3; TRBD1 was called by the table and not checked on the DNA. TRBV21-1 is flagged as a pseudogene. The CDR3 spans 18 residues. CDR3 nucleotides: TGTGCCAGCACCACTCAACATTTCCGGACAGAGCCCCGGGATACGCAGTATTTT. Its protein is CASTTQHFRTEPRDTQYF.

This clone was observed a few times. The chain has TRBV6-1 and TRBJ1-5; 7 positions match TRBD1. Trimming cost V 6 bases and J 4 bases; bases outside gene matches: 9. From germline, CDR1 is MNHNS and CDR2 SASEGT. This CDR3 is 15 amino acids long. CDR3 loop: CASRDRQGENQPQHF. The CDR3 DNA reads as TGTGCCAGCAGAGATAGACAGGGCGAAAATCAGCCCCAGCATTTT.

The chain is built from TRBV28 and TRBJ1-5; 7 bases are shared with TRBD1. V shed 6 bases, J shed 5 bases, and the junction held 10 bases outside the gene matches. This CDR3 spans 15 amino acids. Germline assignment: CDR1 MDHEN and CDR2 SYDVKM. The CDR3 bases are TGTGCCAGCAGACGACAGGGTGGGGTCTATCAGCCCCAGCATTTT. Its translation is CASRRQGGVYQPQHF. The full variable domain, completed using reference TRBV28 and TRBJ1-5, is DVKVTQSSRYLVKRTGEKVFLECVQDMDHENMFWYRQDPGLGLRLIYFSYDVKMKEKGDIPEGYSVSREKKERFSLILESASTNQTSMYLCASRRQGGVYQPQHFGDGTRLSIL.

This clone was observed a single time. The chain links TRBV6-1 to TRBJ2-7; 7 bases are shared with TRBD2. CDR3 length: 15 residues. The V and J ends lost 4 bases and 4 bases, in that order; junction bases with no gene match: 10. In germline, CDR1 is MNHNS, CDR2 SASEGT. This chain's CDR3 is CASSGYLGREYEQYF. As DNA, the CDR3 is TGTGCCAGCAGTGGATATCTGGGGCGGGAGTACGAGCAGTACTTC.

The rearrangement uses TRBV28 and TRBJ2-7; D remains unclear. The CDR3 has 13 residues. Trimming took off 5 bases at V and 2 bases at J, with 10 bases between the two ends. Germline assignment: CDR1 MDHEN and CDR2 SYDVKM. The CDR3 nucleotides read TGTGCCAGCAGTGGACGGAGACCCTACGAGCAGTACTTC. Its translation is CASSGRRPYEQYF.

The V gene is TRBV18, the J gene TRBJ2-1, with D tentatively TRBD2 (6 bases). CDR1 is KGHSH and CDR2 is LQKENI in the germline V gene. The CDR3 has 13 amino acids. V lost 3 bases to trimming and J lost 10 bases, with 13 bases between them. The CDR3 sequence is CASSPQEGYEQFF. The CDR3 DNA is TGTGCCAGCTCACCCCAGGAGGGGTACGAGCAGTTCTTC.

The genes are TRBV28 and TRBJ1-1; possible D gene TRBD1, 5 bases. The V and J ends lost 8 bases and 3 bases respectively, with 10 bases between them. Germline lookup yields CDR1 MDHEN and CDR2 SYDVKM. The CDR3 loop spans 12 amino acids. The CDR3: CASGGGDTEAFF. The DNA of the CDR3 is TGTGCCAGCGGGGGAGGGGACACTGAAGCTTTCTTT.

DNA for the CDR3: TGTGCCAGCAGCTTGGGCTCCGGCTACGGACGTGAGCAGTTCTTC. This translates into CASSLGSGYGREQFF. This chain connects TRBV7-9 to TRBJ2-1, with D unresolved. The V gene's germline CDR1 is SEHNR and CDR2 FQNEAQ (reference sequence). CDR3 length: 15 amino acids. V gave up 3 bases and J gave up 9 bases, with 18 bases separating them.

The chain is built from TRBV30 and TRBJ2-2; 7 nucleotides agree with TRBD2. The CDR3 runs 14 residues. CDR1 and CDR2 (germline): GTSNPN, SVGIG (reference sequence). J was trimmed by 4 bases and V by 3 bases; bases with no gene match: 5. In DNA, the CDR3 is TGTGCCTGGAGGGTAGCGGGTGGCACCGGGGAGCTGTTTTTT. Its protein is CAWRVAGGTGELFF.

Note on this clone: Other DNA sequences in this specimen translate into the identical CDR3. CDR3 amino acids: CASSVGPGANVLTF. The CDR3 DNA is TGTGCCAGCAGCGTCGGCCCTGGGGCCAACGTCCTGACTTTC. V is TRBV9 and J is TRBJ2-6; D is ambiguous. The CDR3 sequence is 14 residues long. Germline CDR1 is SGDLS and CDR2 is YYNGEE. Trimming took off 2 bases at V and 2 bases at J, with 5 bases between the two ends.

The chain combines TRBV28 with TRBJ2-7; 8 bases are a match to TRBD1. The ends lost 6 bases at V and 0 bases at J; junction bases unmatched: 4. Germline CDR1 is MDHEN and CDR2 is SYDVKM. The CDR3 runs to 14 residues. CDR3 region: CASSPTGGSYEQYF. CDR3 in DNA: TGTGCCAGCAGCCCCACAGGGGGCTCCTACGAGCAGTACTTC.

This rearrangement joins TRBV6-1 to TRBJ1-6, with 8 bases fitting TRBD1. The junction had 11 bases not matched to a gene; V was cut back by 6 bases and J by 10 bases. Germline V lookup: CDR1 MNHNS, CDR2 SASEGT. The CDR3 is 15 amino acids. The CDR3 coding sequence is TGTGCCAGCAGCTACCTATCGGACAGGGTGTCACCCCTCCACTTT. Residues: CASSYLSDRVSPLHF.

V usage is TRBV6-1 and J usage is TRBJ2-7; TRBD2 matches 7 bases. V trimming: 6 bases; J trimming: 2 bases; junction bases outside the gene matches: 7. The length of the CDR3 is 14 residues. Germline V gene lookup returns CDR1 MNHNS and CDR2 SASEGT. The CDR3 DNA is TGTGCCAGCAGGCACGGGAGGCCCCCCTACGAGCAGTACTTC. Encoded protein: CASRHGRPPYEQYF.

The rearrangement links TRBV28 to TRBJ2-1, with 11 bases that match TRBD1. The CDR3 spans 14 residues. V was pared by 3 bases and J by 15 bases, with 10 bases of the junction left unmatched. The germline CDR1 and CDR2 sequences are MDHEN and SYDVKM. The CDR3 DNA follows: TGTGCCAGCAGTTTGTCGGGACAGGGGGGGATTTGGTTCTTC. Protein product: CASSLSGQGGIWFF. Using reference TRBV28 and TRBJ2-1 for the parts outside the CDR3, the full variable domain is DVKVTQSSRYLVKRTGEKVFLECVQDMDHENMFWYRQDPGLGLRLIYFSYDVKMKEKGDIPEGYSVSREKKERFSLILESASTNQTSMYLCASSLSGQGGIWFFGPGTRLTVL.

V usage is TRBV7-9 and J usage is TRBJ2-5; 7 bases are a match to TRBD2. In germline, CDR1 is SEHNR, CDR2 FQNEAQ (reference sequence). V lost 5 bases, J lost 6 bases, and 3 bases stayed unmatched. This CDR3 contains 12 residues. The CDR3 loop reads CASSEGGKTQYF. Written as DNA, the CDR3 is TGTGCCAGCAGCGAGGGAGGGAAGACCCAGTACTTC.

The chain recombines TRBV28 with TRBJ2-7; 12 positions match TRBD2. V shed 6 bases and J 6 bases; nucleotides not matched to a gene: 3. The CDR3 extends over 13 amino acids. Germline-derived CDR1 and CDR2 are MDHEN and SYDVKM. In nucleotides, the CDR3 is TGTGCCAGCAGACTAGCGGGAGGTGTCGAGCAGTACTTC. The encoded protein is CASRLAGGVEQYF.

The chain couples TRBV6-1 to TRBJ2-7; 8 nucleotides line up with TRBD1. V was clipped by 2 bases and J by 3 bases; unmatched bases: 9. CDR1 is MNHNS, CDR2 SASEGT, per germline. This CDR3 spans 16 amino acids. CDR3 protein: CASSERGDRGVYEQYF. CDR3 in DNA: TGTGCCAGCAGTGAAAGGGGAGACAGGGGCGTCTACGAGCAGTACTTC.

The genes are TRBV28 and TRBJ1-2; D is unclear. Trimming shortened V by 6 bases and J by 7 bases, and 15 bases separated the two germline ends. Looked up from germline, CDR1 is MDHEN and CDR2 is SYDVKM. This CDR3 has 13 residues. Written as DNA, the CDR3 is TGTGCCAGCAGGCGTCCTCCTTATTCTGGCTACACCTTC. Amino acids: CASRRPPYSGYTF.

The CDR3 DNA follows: TGTGCCAGCAGTCTACAGGGCGAATCCTATGGCTACACCTTC. As protein: CASSLQGESYGYTF. This sequence joins TRBV6-6 and TRBJ1-2, with a tentative D call TRBD1 (6 bases). The ends were cut back, 5 bases at V and 4 bases at J, with 14 bases in the middle. CDR1 and CDR2 (germline): MNHNY, SVGAGI (reference sequence). This CDR3 contains 14 residues.

This clone was detected once. The V and J genes are TRBV28 and TRBJ1-4; D unclear. This CDR3 comprises 11 residues. Trimming took off 6 bases at V and 8 bases at J, with 7 bases between the two ends. Germline V gene sequence: CDR1 MDHEN, CDR2 SYDVKM. The CDR3 is CASSRGEKLFF. CDR3 nucleotide sequence: TGTGCCAGCAGCAGAGGGGAAAAACTGTTTTTT.

CDR3 sequence (DNA): TGTGCCAGCAGTTTAGGTGGGGGCTCCTACAATGAGCAGTTCTTC. Its protein is CASSLGGGSYNEQFF. The V gene is TRBV28, the J gene TRBJ2-1, with D perhaps TRBD1 or TRBD2 (5 bases each). Germline V lookup: CDR1 MDHEN, CDR2 SYDVKM. This CDR3 contains 15 residues. Trimming left V 2 bases short and J 0 bases short, with 8 bases between.

The rearrangement joins TRBV20-1 to TRBJ2-3; no definite D call. This CDR3 comprises 11 residues. The V and J ends lost 4 bases and 4 bases respectively, with 6 bases between them. Germline CDR1 reads DFQATT; CDR2 reads SNEGSKA (reference sequence). The CDR3 bases are TGCAGTGCTAAAAGAGCAGATACGCAGTATTTT. The encoded protein is CSAKRADTQYF.